This TCR beta chain was sequenced during a study of T cell repertoires in cytomegalovirus infection. About the study: Matching HLA type, along with CMV infection, was indicated by public TCR beta signatures.

V lost 5 bases and J lost 4; bases outside the gene matches: 11. This CDR3 region has 16 residues. Germline V gene sequence: CDR1 SGHAT, CDR2 FQNNGV. As concerns this clonotype: Its antigen remains unidentified.

TCRdb redid the calling of the reads with MiXCR, one entry per CDR3 protein. The sample lists over 100,000 distinct CDR3 sequences, 10% occurring once. The source material was PBMCs, sequenced either directly or after in vitro stimulation (not recorded which). This clonotype originated in a human donor in good health (CMV status not recorded). Some clones in this sample may be carry-over from other donors' samples. This chain joins TRBV11-2 and TRBJ2-1; 7 nucleotides agree with TRBD2. The CDR3 nucleotides are TGTGCCAGCAGCCCTCCCCTGGGGACTATATACAATGAGCAGTTCTTC. Its protein product is CASSPPLGTIYNEQFF.